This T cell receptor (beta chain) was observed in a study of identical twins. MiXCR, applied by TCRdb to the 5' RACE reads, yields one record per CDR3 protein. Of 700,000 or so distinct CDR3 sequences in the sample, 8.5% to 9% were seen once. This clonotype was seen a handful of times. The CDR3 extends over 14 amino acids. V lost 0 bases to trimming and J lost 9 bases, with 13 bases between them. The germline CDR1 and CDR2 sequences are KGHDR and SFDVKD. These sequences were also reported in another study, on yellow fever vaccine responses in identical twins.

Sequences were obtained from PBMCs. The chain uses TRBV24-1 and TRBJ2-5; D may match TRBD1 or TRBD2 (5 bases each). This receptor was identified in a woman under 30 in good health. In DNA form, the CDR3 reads TGTGCCACCAGTGATTTGGGGGGACCCTACTCCCAGTACTTC. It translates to CATSDLGGPYSQYF.